The T cell receptor (beta chain) under discussion was sequenced for a study of beta chain features in type 1 diabetes. V lost 0 bases, J lost 7 bases, and 4 bases lay in between. The CDR3 has 12 residues. The germline CDR1 and CDR2 sequences are MNHEY and SMNVEV (reference sequence). The authors reverse transcribed all of the isolated RNA, so sequencing captured expressed TCRB transcripts. This table comes from immunoSEQ multiplex PCR, and its TCRdb copy is limited to in-frame clones, with some not included. The data show about 340,000 clones, 6.5% to 10% seen once. This TCR came from a woman under 30 in good health. The genes are TRBV27 and TRBJ1-5; no clear D gene. What was sequenced was central memory CD4+ T cells from blood. The DNA for the CDR3 is TGTGCCAGCAGTTTATCATTGCAGCCCCAGCATTTT. Translating it yields CASSLSLQPQHF.